The rows below give T cell receptor beta chains drawn from one sample of a study of blood T cell repertoires in COVID-19. Profiled with immunoSEQ multiplex PCR; TCRdb holds only in-frame clones, not every one. The sample yields some 150,000 clones, 70% to 90% seen once. Sequenced material: peripheral blood. The source is a human donor with acute or convalescent COVID-19. The donor label of this sample is uncertain. CDR3s include the opening cysteine and the closing phenylalanine or tryptophan. Each record gives: clone size, J gene, V gene, D gene, CDR3 DNA, CDR3 protein. D genes are given only for firm matches. Not all rows give a size; the values are once, few, many and, for expanded clones, a class.

clone_size: .
j_call: TRBJ1-1
v_call: TRBV18
d_call: .
cdr3_nt: TGTGCCAGCTCACCACAGGGGTGGGGATCTATCGGCACTGAAGCTTTCTTT
cdr3_aa: CASSPQGWGSIGTEAFF

clone_size: once
j_call: TRBJ2-1
v_call: TRBV11-2
d_call: .
cdr3_nt: TGTGCCAGCAGCATAGGCGGACAGTACAATGAGCAGTTCTTC
cdr3_aa: CASSIGGQYNEQFF

clone_size: .
j_call: TRBJ1-4
v_call: TRBV14
d_call: TRBD1
cdr3_nt: TGTGCCAGCAGCCAAGTACGATCAGGGGGACTTAATGAAAAACTGTTTTTT
cdr3_aa: CASSQVRSGGLNEKLFF

clone_size: once
j_call: TRBJ1-5
v_call: TRBV4-2
d_call: TRBD1
cdr3_nt: TGTGCCAGCAGTCGATCCGGGACAGGGGGTTTTCTTCAGCCCCAGCATTTT
cdr3_aa: CASSRSGTGGFLQPQHF

clone_size: .
j_call: TRBJ1-1
v_call: TRBV28
d_call: .
cdr3_nt: TGTGCCAGCAGTTTGGGGGCCCGAGTGAACACTGAAGCTTTCTTT
cdr3_aa: CASSLGARVNTEAFF

clone_size: .
j_call: TRBJ2-5
v_call: TRBV5-1
d_call: TRBD2
cdr3_nt: TGCGCCAGCAGCTTGGGTAGCACTAGCGGGACACAAGAGACCCAGTACTTC
cdr3_aa: CASSLGSTSGTQETQYF

clone_size: .
j_call: TRBJ2-7
v_call: TRBV18
d_call: TRBD1
cdr3_nt: TGTGCCAGCTCACCTGGGACAGGGGGCTTGGGCGAGCAGTACTTC
cdr3_aa: CASSPGTGGLGEQYF

clone_size: .
j_call: TRBJ2-1
v_call: TRBV6-5
d_call: TRBD2
cdr3_nt: TGTGCCAGCAGTTCTGGCGGCAGGGAGGGCAATGAGCAGTTCTTC
cdr3_aa: CASSSGGREGNEQFF

clone_size: once
j_call: TRBJ2-5
v_call: TRBV6-6
d_call: TRBD2
cdr3_nt: TGTGCCAGCAGTCCGACTAGCGGGGGGGCCAGTCTCCAAGAGACCCAGTACTTC
cdr3_aa: CASSPTSGGASLQETQYF

clone_size: .
j_call: TRBJ1-2
v_call: TRBV9
d_call: .
cdr3_nt: TGTGCCAGCAGCGTAGCTGAGGAACTGCATAACTATGGCTACACCTTC
cdr3_aa: CASSVAEELHNYGYTF

clone_size: .
j_call: TRBJ1-5
v_call: TRBV2
d_call: .
cdr3_nt: TGTGCCAGCAACCGGGGGGAGGGCAATCAGCCCCAGCATTTT
cdr3_aa: CASNRGEGNQPQHF

clone_size: .
j_call: TRBJ2-5
v_call: TRBV18
d_call: TRBD1
cdr3_nt: TGTGCCAGCTCACCACGGGGACAGGGGTCATCGGAGACCCAGTACTTC
cdr3_aa: CASSPRGQGSSETQYF

clone_size: .
j_call: TRBJ1-5
v_call: TRBV6-5
d_call: .
cdr3_nt: TGTGCCAGCAGTTACTCGGGAGGAGCGGGGGCGGGGGCCCAGCATTTT
cdr3_aa: CASSYSGGAGAGAQHF

clone_size: .
j_call: TRBJ1-3
v_call: TRBV6-1
d_call: .
cdr3_nt: TGTGCCAGCAGTGAAGCCCCTTCGGGGGGAGGGTTCACCATATATTTT
cdr3_aa: CASSEAPSGGGFTIYF

clone_size: .
j_call: TRBJ1-4
v_call: TRBV5-3
d_call: TRBD1
cdr3_nt: TGTGCCAGAAGTTGCAGGACAGGGATGAAGCCTGCAACTAATGAAAAACTGTTTTTT
cdr3_aa: CARSCRTGMKPATNEKLFF

clone_size: .
j_call: TRBJ1-4
v_call: TRBV5-4
d_call: .
cdr3_nt: TGTGCCAGCAGCTTTGATAGGGGTAATGAAAAACTGTTTTTT
cdr3_aa: CASSFDRGNEKLFF

clone_size: .
j_call: TRBJ1-2
v_call: TRBV19
d_call: .
cdr3_nt: TGTGCCAGTCGTTATCTAACGGGCTATGGCTACACCTTC
cdr3_aa: CASRYLTGYGYTF

clone_size: .
j_call: TRBJ2-7
v_call: TRBV6-5
d_call: .
cdr3_nt: TGTGCCAGCAGACGCAGACAGGACACCTACGAGCAGTACTTC
cdr3_aa: CASRRRQDTYEQYF

clone_size: .
j_call: TRBJ2-7
v_call: TRBV11-3
d_call: TRBD2
cdr3_nt: TGTGCCAGCAGCTGGGGGAGCGGGGGCCGCGAGCAGTACTTC
cdr3_aa: CASSWGSGGREQYF

clone_size: few
j_call: TRBJ2-1
v_call: TRBV2
d_call: TRBD2
cdr3_nt: TGTGCCAGCACTTATAGCGGGAATGAGCAGTTCTTC
cdr3_aa: CASTYSGNEQFF

clone_size: once
j_call: TRBJ1-3
v_call: TRBV5-1
d_call: .
cdr3_nt: TGCGCCAGCAGTTTGAAATCGGGGTCAGGGGACTCTGGAAACACCATATATTTT
cdr3_aa: CASSLKSGSGDSGNTIYF

clone_size: .
j_call: TRBJ2-7
v_call: TRBV6-5
d_call: TRBD1
cdr3_nt: TGTGCCAGCAGTTACTCGTGGGGACAGGGCTACGAGCAGTACTTC
cdr3_aa: CASSYSWGQGYEQYF

clone_size: .
j_call: TRBJ1-5
v_call: TRBV19
d_call: .
cdr3_nt: TGTGCCAGTTCCACAGGGAACAATCAGCCCCAGCATTTT
cdr3_aa: CASSTGNNQPQHF

clone_size: .
j_call: TRBJ1-2
v_call: TRBV5-8
d_call: TRBD1
cdr3_nt: TGTGCCAGCTTATTCGACAGGGACTATGGCTACACCTTC
cdr3_aa: CASLFDRDYGYTF

clone_size: .
j_call: TRBJ1-2
v_call: TRBV19
d_call: .
cdr3_nt: TGTGCCAGTAGTATATCAGGAGGCTCCAACTATGGCTACACCTTC
cdr3_aa: CASSISGGSNYGYTF

clone_size: .
j_call: TRBJ2-2
v_call: TRBV18
d_call: TRBD1
cdr3_nt: TGTGCCAGCTCACGGGGACAGGGGGACACCGGGGAGCTGTTTTTT
cdr3_aa: CASSRGQGDTGELFF

clone_size: few
j_call: TRBJ1-1
v_call: TRBV19
d_call: .
cdr3_nt: TGTGCCAGTACCCCACGCTCAGGGTTACTCGGAGCTTTCTTT
cdr3_aa: CASTPRSGLLGAFF

clone_size: few
j_call: TRBJ1-6
v_call: TRBV15
d_call: .
cdr3_nt: TGTGCCACCAGCAGAGGAACAGGCTTGAATTCACCCCTCCACTTT
cdr3_aa: CATSRGTGLNSPLHF

clone_size: .
j_call: TRBJ1-2
v_call: TRBV28
d_call: .
cdr3_nt: TGTGCCAGCAGACAAAACAGCTATGGCTACACCTTC
cdr3_aa: CASRQNSYGYTF

clone_size: .
j_call: TRBJ1-1
v_call: TRBV29-1
d_call: .
cdr3_nt: TGCAGCGTTGCCGACACTGAAGCTTTCTTT
cdr3_aa: CSVADTEAFF

clone_size: .
j_call: TRBJ2-1
v_call: TRBV19
d_call: .
cdr3_nt: TGTGCCAGTAGTATAGCGGGGGGCGATGAGCAGTTCTTC
cdr3_aa: CASSIAGGDEQFF

clone_size: .
j_call: TRBJ1-6
v_call: TRBV19
d_call: .
cdr3_nt: TGTGCCAGTAGTATAACCTCCGGACAAATGACTAATTCACCCCTCCACTTT
cdr3_aa: CASSITSGQMTNSPLHF

clone_size: once
j_call: TRBJ1-2
v_call: TRBV3-1/TRBV3-2
d_call: .
cdr3_nt: TGTGCCAGCAGCCACCCGGGGGGCAGGGGCTACACCTTC
cdr3_aa: CASSHPGGRGYTF

clone_size: .
j_call: TRBJ1-2
v_call: TRBV12-3/TRBV12-4
d_call: TRBD1
cdr3_nt: TGTGCCAGCAGCTCCGACAGGGCTAATGGCTACACCTTC
cdr3_aa: CASSSDRANGYTF

clone_size: .
j_call: TRBJ1-3
v_call: TRBV5-8
d_call: .
cdr3_nt: TGTGCCAGCAGCTTTCCAGGGGTTGGAAACACCATATATTTT
cdr3_aa: CASSFPGVGNTIYF

clone_size: .
j_call: TRBJ1-1
v_call: TRBV2
d_call: TRBD1
cdr3_nt: TGTGCCAGCATCGGACAGGGGTCCCGCACTGAAGCTTTCTTT
cdr3_aa: CASIGQGSRTEAFF

clone_size: .
j_call: TRBJ1-2
v_call: TRBV2
d_call: TRBD1
cdr3_nt: TGTGCCAGCAGCCCCGGGACAGCTTCCTATGGCTACACCTTC
cdr3_aa: CASSPGTASYGYTF

clone_size: .
j_call: TRBJ1-1
v_call: TRBV7-9
d_call: .
cdr3_nt: TGTGCCAGCAGCTTAGACAGGGTCGCTTTCTTT
cdr3_aa: CASSLDRVAFF

clone_size: .
j_call: TRBJ2-5
v_call: TRBV11-2
d_call: TRBD1
cdr3_nt: TGTGCCAGCAGCAAGAGGGGGACAGCCTCAGGGGAGACCCAGTACTTC
cdr3_aa: CASSKRGTASGETQYF

clone_size: .
j_call: TRBJ1-1
v_call: TRBV28
d_call: .
cdr3_nt: TGTGCCAGCAGTTTATGGGGCTGGCAGGGGAACACTGAAGCTTTCTTT
cdr3_aa: CASSLWGWQGNTEAFF

clone_size: .
j_call: TRBJ2-1
v_call: TRBV7-3
d_call: .
cdr3_nt: TGTGCCAGCAGCTTAAGGTTTCAGGGCGATGAGCAGTTCTTC
cdr3_aa: CASSLRFQGDEQFF

clone_size: .
j_call: TRBJ1-2
v_call: TRBV24-1
d_call: .
cdr3_nt: TGTGCCACCAGTGATCAAGGACAGAGTACTAACTATGGCTACACCTTC
cdr3_aa: CATSDQGQSTNYGYTF

clone_size: .
j_call: TRBJ1-1
v_call: TRBV7-9
d_call: TRBD1
cdr3_nt: TGTGCCAGCAGCACACGGACAGGGGTCACTGAAGCTTTCTTT
cdr3_aa: CASSTRTGVTEAFF

clone_size: .
j_call: TRBJ2-1
v_call: TRBV18
d_call: .
cdr3_nt: TGTGCCAGCTCACCCCTGGAGGATGAGCAGTTCTTC
cdr3_aa: CASSPLEDEQFF

clone_size: few
j_call: TRBJ1-6
v_call: TRBV30
d_call: .
cdr3_nt: TGTGCCTGGAGCCCCTCTCGGACAGCGACCACCTATAATTCACCCCTCCACTTT
cdr3_aa: CAWSPSRTATTYNSPLHF

clone_size: .
j_call: TRBJ1-1
v_call: TRBV7-3
d_call: .
cdr3_nt: TGTGCCAGCAGCTTAACTTCAAACACTGAAGCTTTCTTT
cdr3_aa: CASSLTSNTEAFF

clone_size: .
j_call: TRBJ1-4
v_call: TRBV7-9
d_call: TRBD1
cdr3_nt: TGTGCCAGCAGAGACACAGGGGAGCGGGAAAAACTGTTTTTT
cdr3_aa: CASRDTGEREKLFF

clone_size: .
j_call: TRBJ1-4
v_call: TRBV6-2/TRBV6-3
d_call: .
cdr3_nt: TGTGCCAGCAGTTACCCAATACAGGGACCTAATGAAAAACTGTTTTTT
cdr3_aa: CASSYPIQGPNEKLFF

clone_size: .
j_call: TRBJ1-2
v_call: TRBV7-9
d_call: TRBD1
cdr3_nt: TGTGCCAGCAGCTTAGCTCCGGGACAGGAAGAATATGGCTACACCTTC
cdr3_aa: CASSLAPGQEEYGYTF

clone_size: .
j_call: TRBJ1-2
v_call: TRBV12-3/TRBV12-4
d_call: TRBD1
cdr3_nt: TGTGCCAGCAGAGGGACAGGGGATGGCTACACCTTC
cdr3_aa: CASRGTGDGYTF

clone_size: .
j_call: TRBJ1-2
v_call: TRBV24-1
d_call: .
cdr3_nt: TGTGCCACCAGTGTTTTAGGTTTCGGGGGCTACACCTTC
cdr3_aa: CATSVLGFGGYTF